One sample yielded the 5 T cell receptor beta chains listed below, sequenced in a study of CD8 T cells in Susac syndrome (dated by TCRdb to about 2019). The protocol used for the library was the immunoSEQ multiplex PCR assay. RNA was extracted using the RNeasy kit, and roughly 0.5 to 1 microgram was reverse transcribed with random hexamers. Using fastp trimming at Q25 and MiXCR clonotype assembly, TCRdb reanalyzed the public sequencing data and kept in-frame beta chains. Every CDR3 protein is listed once, alongside the most common genes and DNA of its rows. This sample gives 150,000 to 250,000 distinct CDR3 sequences in total; nearly 95% of them show up just once. The ten largest account for about 0.087% of the sample. Sequencing was done on a sample of CD4+ T cells from PBMCs. The receptors were gathered from a human donor with multiple sclerosis.

This CDR3 reads CASSEDRGHAGNTIYF. The CDR3 region has the DNA TGTGCCAGCAGTGAAGACAGGGGGCATGCTGGAAACACCATATATTTT. The V call is TRBV3-1, the J call TRBJ1-3, with 10 bases identical to TRBD1. This CDR3 contains 16 residues. V trimming: 6 bases; J trimming: 2 bases; junction bases outside the gene matches: 7. CDR1 and CDR2 (germline): LGHDT, YNNKEL (reference sequence).

V usage is TRBV24-1 and J usage is TRBJ2-5, with D possibly matching TRBD2 (5 bases). CDR1 is KGHDR, CDR2 SFDVKD, per germline. Trimming removed 1 base at V and 5 bases at J, with 13 bases between. The CDR3 totals 15 residues. Here the CDR3 reads CATSDFRTAVETQYF. The CDR3 DNA follows: TGTGCCACCAGTGATTTCCGGACTGCGGTGGAGACCCAGTACTTC.

This chain links TRBV29-1 with TRBJ2-2; perhaps TRBD1 as D (5 bases). Germline V gene lookup returns CDR1 SQVTM and CDR2 ANQGSEA. The CDR3 consists of 14 residues. Trimming removed 1 base from V and 5 bases from J, with 11 bases in between. The CDR3 nucleotides read TGCAGCGTTGAAGGACAGAAACCAACCGGGGAGCTGTTTTTT. The encoded protein is CSVEGQKPTGELFF.

This clonotype was picked up one time. The chain links TRBV24-1 to TRBJ2-7, with D unresolved. From germline, CDR1 is KGHDR and CDR2 SFDVKD. Trimming shortened V by 1 base and J by 10 bases, and 7 bases separated the two germline ends. The CDR3 runs 11 residues. The CDR3 DNA reads as TGTGCCACCAGTGATTTTAGGGCACAGTACTTC. It yields the protein CATSDFRAQYF.

V gene TRBV28 combines with J gene TRBJ2-1, with TRBD2 matching 12 bases. CDR1 and CDR2 from the germline V gene are MDHEN and SYDVKM. This CDR3 spans 18 amino acids. V trimming: 6 bases; J trimming: 3 bases; junction bases outside the gene matches: 12. The DNA for the CDR3 is TGTGCCAGCAGCCTTACGGGACTAGCGGGCGGGGTCTACAATGAGCAGTTCTTC. Its translation is CASSLTGLAGGVYNEQFF.